What follows describes a single TCR beta chain. The entry originates in a study of blood T cell repertoires in COVID-19. Clones were read by immunoSEQ multiplex PCR, and TCRdb kept only the in-frame ones, dropping some. The sample yields around 45,000 clones, 83% seen once. CDR3 length: 12 amino acids. The V and J ends lost 0 bases and 6 bases respectively, with 3 bases between them. Germline lookup yields CDR1 SGDLS and CDR2 YYNGEE. The V and J genes are TRBV9 and TRBJ2-2; no definite D call. The clonotype originates from a man aged 80 or over in a cohort sampled during active COVID-19. The sequenced sample consisted of peripheral blood. The CDR3 region has the DNA TGTGCCAGCAGCGTAGTAGCCGGGGAGCTGTTTTTT. As protein: CASSVVAGELFF.